This T cell receptor (beta chain) emerged from a study of cytomegalovirus exposure and HLA in healthy donors. Overall study: In a later analysis, the 100 to 150 validation repertoires were reported to have used the same platform as the approximately 700 first-cohort repertoires.

Germline CDR1 reads GTSNPN; CDR2 reads SVGIG (reference sequence). The CDR3 is 15 amino acids. Germline trimming cut 0 bases from V and 2 bases from J; bases unmatched to any gene: 6. Study-level results: Many donors shared some public TCRs, even though most TCR sequences were rare. A later analysis found first-cohort TCR clusters tended to co-occur in the approximately 110 validation repertoires.

Points on this clone: What it recognizes is unknown.

TCRdb keeps only in-frame clones here, not all; method: immunoSEQ multiplex PCR. The sample has 100,000 to 150,000 clones, 80% to 90% seen once; the top ten hold 1.1%. V gene TRBV30 combines with J gene TRBJ1-1; TRBD1 agrees at 7 bases. This receptor was taken from a woman aged 18-29 years in good health and CMV-seronegative. The material sequenced was PBMCs. As DNA, the CDR3 is TGTGCCTGGAGTGTACAGGGGCCGAAAAACACTGAAGCTTTCTTT. This gives the protein CAWSVQGPKNTEAFF.